Below, 18 T cell receptor beta chains from the same sample are listed, as sequenced in a study of blood T cell repertoires in COVID-19. Using immunoSEQ multiplex PCR, the repertoire was profiled, and TCRdb retains in-frame clones only, with some absent. The sample holds about 370,000 clones, 90% seen once. Sequencing was carried out using peripheral blood. The receptor source for this set is a man younger than 30 with active or convalescent COVID-19.

The CDR3 loop reads CASSLGTSGSINEQFF. The CDR3 bases are TGCGCCAGCAGCCTAGGGACTAGCGGGAGTATAAATGAGCAGTTCTTC. The chain joins TRBV5-1 to TRBJ2-1; 14 positions agree with TRBD2. Looked up from germline, CDR1 is SGHRS and CDR2 is YFSETQ. The CDR3 contains 16 residues. V was clipped by 4 bases and J by 7 bases; unmatched bases: 7.

This clone has only one observation. The chain links TRBV6-6 to TRBJ1-5; the D is unclear. V dropped 4 bases and J dropped 2 bases, with 6 bases sitting between them. CDR3 length: 13 amino acids. The germline gives CDR1 MNHNY, CDR2 SVGAGI (reference sequence). The CDR3 region is CASSFQGNQPQHF. Here the CDR3 DNA reads TGTGCCAGCAGTTTCCAGGGCAATCAGCCCCAGCATTTT.

CDR3 sequence reads: CASSLSGVLGYTF. The CDR3 DNA follows: TGTGCCAGCAGCTTGTCGGGGGTCCTGGGCTACACCTTC. The rearrangement uses TRBV7-9 and TRBJ1-2, with D perhaps TRBD1 (5 bases). Trimming stripped 3 bases from V and 8 bases from J, with 13 bases between. The germline V gene encodes CDR1 SEHNR and CDR2 FQNEAQ (reference sequence). The CDR3 is 13 amino acids.

The rearrangement links TRBV6-2 or TRBV6-3 to TRBJ2-7, with 10 nucleotides matching TRBD1. Per germline, CDR1 MNHEY and CDR2 SVGEGT. V shed 5 bases, J shed 6 bases, and the junction held 7 bases outside the gene matches. CDR3 length equals 14 residues. The CDR3 here is CASSKRDRGFEQYF. CDR3 bases: TGTGCCAGCAGTAAGAGGGACAGGGGTTTCGAGCAGTACTTC.

This rearrangement joins TRBV6-2 or TRBV6-3 to TRBJ1-1; 7 bases are shared with TRBD1. Germline CDR1 reads MNHEY; CDR2 reads SVGEGT. The trim removed 5 bases at V and 13 bases at J, leaving 13 bases unmatched. The CDR3 has 13 amino acids. CDR3 nucleotides: TGTGCCAGCAGTACCGACAGGGACGGCTCTCATTTCTTT. This gives the protein CASSTDRDGSHFF.

V is TRBV27 and J is TRBJ2-1, with TRBD1 matching 7 bases. The germline gives CDR1 MNHEY, CDR2 SMNVEV (reference sequence). The V segment lost 5 bases and the J segment 2 bases; nucleotides outside the gene matches: 0. CDR3 length: 13 amino acids. CDR3 loop: CASSGQAYNEQFF. The CDR3 nucleotides are TGTGCCAGCAGTGGACAGGCCTACAATGAGCAGTTCTTC.

This chain connects TRBV9 to TRBJ2-1, with D tentatively TRBD2 (5 bases). V gave up 4 bases and J gave up 6 bases, with 14 bases separating them. The germline gives CDR1 SGDLS, CDR2 YYNGEE. The CDR3 is 14 residues long. CDR3: CASSSSIRGNEQFF. CDR3 DNA sequence: TGTGCCAGCAGCTCTTCTATTCGGGGCAATGAGCAGTTCTTC.

The chain has TRBV28 and TRBJ1-5; D call uncertain. The CDR3 has 16 residues. V lost 6 bases and J lost 4, with 19 bases in between. From germline, CDR1 is MDHEN and CDR2 SYDVKM. CDR3 in amino acids: CASRPMSQPTNQPQHF. The CDR3 DNA reads as TGTGCCAGCAGACCGATGTCCCAACCAACAAATCAGCCCCAGCATTTT.

A remark on this clone: A junction end diverges from the germline sequence, so it may reflect a read error. V gene TRBV5-4 combines with J gene TRBJ2-1, with TRBD2 matching 9 bases. The CDR3 sequence is 14 residues long. Germline V gene data show CDR1 as SGHNT and CDR2 as YYREEE (reference sequence). CDR3 protein: CASSLNSGRAFQVF. CDR3 coding DNA: TGTGCCAGCAGCCTGAATAGCGGGAGAGCCTTCCAGGTCTTC.

This chain uses TRBV28 with TRBJ2-7; D is unresolved. The CDR3 covers 14 residues. Germline CDR1 MDHEN, CDR2 SYDVKM. V was cut by 2 bases and J by 1 base, with 9 bases left in between. CDR3 coding DNA: TGTGCCAGCAGTTTAGGTCCGGGTTCCTACGAGCAGTACTTC. Translating gives CASSLGPGSYEQYF. Full variable domain (outside the CDR3, taken from reference TRBV28 and TRBJ2-7): DVKVTQSSRYLVKRTGEKVFLECVQDMDHENMFWYRQDPGLGLRLIYFSYDVKMKEKGDIPEGYSVSREKKERFSLILESASTNQTSMYLCASSLGPGSYEQYFGPGTRLTVT.

The rearrangement links TRBV7-8 to TRBJ2-2; 7 nucleotides agree with TRBD1. After removal of 6 bases from V and 8 bases from J, the junction contained 9 bases not matched to a gene. Per germline, CDR1 SGHVS and CDR2 FQNEAQ. The CDR3 loop spans 14 amino acids. CDR3 DNA: TGTGCCAGCAGTCCCGACAGGGCCATAGGGGAGCTGTTTTTT. Translated, it gives CASSPDRAIGELFF.

This sequence joins TRBV7-9 and TRBJ2-3; weak D call: TRBD2 (5 bases). In germline, CDR1 is SEHNR, CDR2 FQNEAQ (reference sequence). The CDR3 length is 16 residues. Between the trimmed V and J ends, which lost 5 bases and 0 bases, there was a span of 15 bases. The CDR3 sequence: CASSPRDGISTDTQYF. The CDR3 coding sequence is TGTGCCAGCAGCCCCCGTGACGGGATAAGCACAGATACGCAGTATTTT.

The chain recombines TRBV5-6 with TRBJ1-2; 9 bases agree with TRBD1. The CDR3 contains 14 residues. Germline lookup yields CDR1 SGHDT and CDR2 YYEEEE. The J segment lost 4 bases and the V segment lost 4 bases, leaving 5 bases of the junction unmatched. CDR3 loop: CASSGGQGGYGYTF. DNA of the CDR3: TGTGCCAGCAGCGGGGGACAGGGAGGCTATGGCTACACCTTC. Complete variable domain (other parts from reference TRBV5-6 and TRBJ1-2): DAGVTQSPTHLIKTRGQQVTLRCSPKSGHDTVSWYQQALGQGPQFIFQYYEEEERQRGNFPDRFSGHQFPNYSSELNVNALLLGDSALYLCASSGGQGGYGYTFGSGTRLTVV.

In its sample, this clone was seen a few times. The V gene is TRBV25-1, the J gene TRBJ2-7; 7 bases line up with TRBD1. With V trimmed by 7 bases and J by 5 bases, 14 bases remained unmatched. Germline CDR1 and CDR2: MGHDK and SYGVNS. CDR3 length: 15 amino acids. CDR3 nucleotide sequence: TGTGCCAGCACTACTTGGAGGACAGGCACCGACGAGCAGTACTTC. As protein: CASTTWRTGTDEQYF.

The rearrangement links TRBV7-8 to TRBJ1-5, with D unresolved. The germline CDR1 and CDR2 sequences are SGHVS and FQNEAQ. Trimming pared 1 base from V and 0 bases from J, leaving 16 bases between. The CDR3 is 18 amino acids. CDR3 in amino acids: CASSLEARLFNSNQPQHF. CDR3 DNA: TGTGCCAGCAGCTTAGAAGCCAGGCTTTTTAATAGCAATCAGCCCCAGCATTTT.

The rearrangement uses TRBV7-2 and TRBJ1-1; no definite D call. The CDR3 is 12 residues long. Trimming stripped 4 bases from V and 7 bases from J, with 10 bases between. Germline values: CDR1 SGHTA, CDR2 FQGNSA. The CDR3 region has the DNA TGTGCCAGCAGCTCACTTGGGAGTGAAGCTTTCTTT. It encodes CASSSLGSEAFF.

This chain joins TRBV28 and TRBJ2-5; TRBD2 is a possible D gene (7 bases). This CDR3 contains 14 residues. V lost 6 bases and J lost 4, with 15 bases in between. In germline, CDR1 is MDHEN, CDR2 SYDVKM. The CDR3 spells CASRDGGGLETQYF. Written as DNA, the CDR3 is TGTGCCAGCAGAGATGGGGGGGGCTTAGAGACCCAGTACTTC.

CDR3 DNA sequence: TGTGCCAGCAGTTACTCGAAAGTCCAGGGGTACGGCTACACCTTC. Translation gives CASSYSKVQGYGYTF. The chain employs TRBV6-5 and TRBJ1-2; a possible D gene is TRBD1 (6 bases). The V gene's germline CDR1 is MNHEY and CDR2 SVGAGI. Trimming stripped 0 bases from V and 8 bases from J, with 16 bases between. This CDR3 has 15 amino acids.